Given below is one TCR beta chain in context. This clonotype has at least ten counts. Its target antigen remains unknown. Base qualities are not at hand, and no much larger clone is one base apart. The record originates from a study of CD8 T cells in ankylosing spondylitis (dated by TCRdb to the late 2010s). Background for the entire study: The study profiled T cell receptor beta repertoires in healthy donors and ankylosing spondylitis patients to find disease-linked TCR variants. Samples of peripheral blood were taken, and for ankylosing spondylitis patients, synovial fluid was collected as well. In total, the full study cohort was made up of 100 to 140 healthy donors and about two dozen ankylosing spondylitis patients.

Germline trimming: 4 bases from V, 9 bases from J; junction bases outside gene matches: 12. CDR1 and CDR2 are read off the germline V gene as SGHTA and FQGNSA. From its cysteine to its phenylalanine, the CDR3 spans 15 amino acids. The read is trimmed to its CDR3 DNA, 45 bases read in frame from base 1. Reads for this sample came from an Illumina HiSeq 2500. Quantitative 5'-RACE with molecular barcodes was used to prepare TCR beta libraries. As for how the authors treated the data: Disease-linked TCR variants were identified with a new computational method built on a probabilistic model of VDJ rearrangement. The public sequencing data were trimmed at Q25 with fastp and processed into clonotypes with MiXCR by TCRdb, which kept only in-frame beta chains. Duplicate CDR3 protein sequences are folded into a single record with the most common DNA and genes. The V and J calls were not made by the authors but by TCRdb's processing. This sample comprises hundreds of thousands of distinct CDR3 sequences, about 13% of them detected only once. Clones ranked in the top ten supply under 7.5% of the sample.

Findings and caveats that apply to the study as a whole: According to the report, matched synovial fluid samples from ankylosing spondylitis patients were significantly enriched for the disease-linked clones. Blood from ankylosing spondylitis patients appeared to be characterized by a TCR beta motif made up of several highly homologous amino acid variants. Some motif variants had previously been reported in the synovial fluid and blood of reactive arthritis patients, which suggests shared mechanisms of disease initiation. The disease-linked clones showed a CD8+ phenotype and occurred at relatively low frequencies in peripheral blood.

The chain is made from TRBV7-2 and TRBJ2-1; TRBD2 fits 7 bases in the junction. Sequences were obtained from blood, either unsorted or a sorted T cell fraction (not recorded which). This clonotype was sampled from a male donor with ankylosing spondylitis. The CDR3 is CASSSQREGRREQFF. The nucleotide sequence reads TGTGCCAGCAGCTCTCAGAGGGAGGGCCGCCGTGAGCAGTTCTTC.